The 29 T cell receptor beta chains reported below all come from one sample, sequenced in a study of cytomegalovirus exposure and HLA in healthy donors. Researchers ran the PCR with 60 Vbeta and 13 Jbeta primers. Generated by immunoSEQ multiplex PCR, the TCRdb table keeps only in-frame clones and is missing some. The sample lists some 160,000 clones, around 84% seen once, with roughly 2.1% in the top ten. The sequencing sample was made of PBMCs. The source of these receptors is a man aged 18 to 35 in good health and CMV-seronegative.

The sample holds a few counts of this clone. V usage is TRBV5-1 and J usage is TRBJ2-3, with D possibly matching TRBD2 (6 bases). This CDR3 spans 16 amino acids. Deletions cut 4 bases from V and 4 bases from J, with 19 bases between. Germline CDR1 SGHRS, CDR2 YFSETQ. The CDR3 nucleotides are TGCGCCAGCAGCGGGGGACCTAGGGGAGGCTCAGATACGCAGTATTTT. Translated: CASSGGPRGGSDTQYF.

The chain joins TRBV19 to TRBJ1-2; D is perhaps TRBD1 (6 bases). Germline assignment: CDR1 LNHDA and CDR2 SQIVND (reference sequence). The V and J ends lost 5 bases and 3 bases respectively, with 16 bases between them. The CDR3 runs 15 residues. CDR3 in DNA: TGTGCCAGTAGTCCCCATCCGGACAGATACTATGGCTACACCTTC. Protein product: CASSPHPDRYYGYTF.

V is TRBV28 and J is TRBJ2-4; a possible D gene is TRBD2 (7 bases). CDR3 length: 17 amino acids. Trimming took off 3 bases at V and 0 bases at J, with 15 bases between the two ends. Germline V gene data show CDR1 as MDHEN and CDR2 as SYDVKM. The CDR3 loop is CASSLARGGRAKNIQYF. In DNA form, the CDR3 reads TGTGCCAGCAGTTTGGCTAGGGGGGGTAGAGCCAAAAACATTCAGTACTTC.

This chain connects TRBV27 to TRBJ2-7; tentative D call: TRBD2 (5 bases). Germline V CDR1 and CDR2: MNHEY, SMNVEV (reference sequence). V was clipped by 6 bases and J by 0 bases, with 15 bases between them. The CDR3 runs to 15 residues. In DNA form, the CDR3 reads TGTGCCAGCAGCGATGTGTCGGGAACCTCCTACGAGCAGTACTTC. Translating it yields CASSDVSGTSYEQYF.

The table lists this clone with a few counts. The chain has TRBV11-3 and TRBJ2-2; perhaps TRBD2 as D (6 bases). V lost 1 base and J lost 4, with 13 bases in between. Germline V gene data show CDR1 as SGHNT and CDR2 as YENEEA. The CDR3 has 16 amino acids. The CDR3 DNA is TGTGCCAGCAGCTTAGGCGGGATAAGGGGCACCGGGGAGCTGTTTTTT. This gives the protein CASSLGGIRGTGELFF.

The chain recombines TRBV28 with TRBJ2-7, with D possibly TRBD2 on 6 matching bases. Trimming stripped 6 bases from V and 1 base from J, with 7 bases between. CDR1 and CDR2 from the germline V gene are MDHEN and SYDVKM. The CDR3 extends over 12 amino acids. CDR3 region: CASRSGSYEQYF. The CDR3 bases are TGTGCCAGCAGGAGCGGGTCCTACGAGCAGTACTTC.

V and J are TRBV7-9 and TRBJ1-2; the match to TRBD1 covers 7 bases. From germline, CDR1 is SEHNR and CDR2 FQNEAQ (reference sequence). Germline trimming cut 1 base from V and 2 bases from J; bases unmatched to any gene: 4. The length of the CDR3 is 15 residues. DNA for the CDR3: TGTGCCAGCAGCTTAGAAGCAGGGGGAAACTATGGCTACACCTTC. This translates into CASSLEAGGNYGYTF.

V gene TRBV2 combines with J gene TRBJ2-2; 9 positions match TRBD1. Germline assignment: CDR1 SNHLY and CDR2 FYNNEI. After removal of 6 bases from V and 0 bases from J, the junction contained 2 bases not matched to a gene. This CDR3 has 15 residues. As DNA, the CDR3 is TGTGCCAGCAGGAGGGACAGGGCGAACACCGGGGAGCTGTTTTTT. Protein product: CASRRDRANTGELFF.

The V and J genes are TRBV9 and TRBJ1-1; D unclear. The CDR3 spans 14 residues. CDR1 SGDLS and CDR2 YYNGEE come from the germline V gene. Between the trimmed V and J ends, which lost 0 bases and 1 base, there was a span of 7 bases. The CDR3 loop reads CASSVETQNTEAFF. The CDR3 bases are TGTGCCAGCAGCGTAGAAACACAGAACACTGAAGCTTTCTTT.

This chain links TRBV6-4 with TRBJ2-3, with TRBD2 as a possible D gene (5 bases). Looked up from germline, CDR1 is MRHNA and CDR2 is SNTAGT. The CDR3 sequence is 14 residues long. Between the trimmed V and J ends, which lost 3 bases and 2 bases, there was a span of 9 bases. CDR3 sequence (DNA): TGTGCCAGCAGTGAGGAGGCTGACACAGATACGCAGTATTTT. Protein: CASSEEADTDTQYF.

The chain joins TRBV5-6 to TRBJ1-2, with 7 bases aligning to TRBD1. This CDR3 has 12 residues. CDR1 is SGHDT, CDR2 YYEEEE, per germline. J gave up 7 bases and V 4 bases, and 4 bases lay outside the gene matches. CDR3 coding DNA: TGTGCCAGCAGCCGAGACAGGGTTGGCTACACCTTC. Protein: CASSRDRVGYTF.

As regards this clone: Sequence at one end of the junction differs from germline and may be a read error. In DNA form, the CDR3 reads TGTTCCAGCAGCCCCCCGGCAGGGGAAGGGAACACTGAAGCTTTCTTT. Amino acid sequence: CSSSPPAGEGNTEAFF. V is TRBV7-9 and J is TRBJ1-1; D perhaps matches TRBD1 (6 bases). This CDR3 is 16 amino acids long. Looked up from germline, CDR1 is SEHNR and CDR2 is FQNEAQ (reference sequence).

V is TRBV7-3 and J is TRBJ2-2; 9 bases match TRBD2. Germline V lookup: CDR1 SGHTA, CDR2 FQGTGA. Trimming at V came to 6 bases and at J to 7 bases, leaving 9 bases not matched to a gene. The CDR3 sequence is 15 residues long. The CDR3 protein is CASRLGLATGGELFF. The CDR3 nucleotides are TGTGCCAGCAGATTGGGACTAGCTACCGGCGGGGAGCTGTTTTTT.

This chain connects TRBV13 to TRBJ2-7; weak D call: TRBD2 (6 bases). This CDR3 has 15 residues. Germline values: CDR1 PRHDT, CDR2 FYEKMQ (reference sequence). V was trimmed by 6 bases and J by 3 bases, leaving 18 bases between them. CDR3 nucleotides: TGTGCCAGCAGTGGGGGGTTGGACGCGGGCTACGAGCAGTACTTC. This codes for CASSGGLDAGYEQYF.

The count of this clone is one. The gene calls are TRBV5-1 and TRBJ2-4; 7 nucleotides agree with TRBD2. Germline V lookup: CDR1 SGHRS, CDR2 YFSETQ. This CDR3 comprises 16 residues. V lost 0 bases to trimming and J lost 6 bases; unmatched junction nucleotides: 9. As DNA, the CDR3 is TGCGCCAGCAGCTTGGAAGTGGGAGGGCCGGGAAACATTCAGTACTTC. Its protein product is CASSLEVGGPGNIQYF. Filled out from reference TRBV5-1 and TRBJ2-4, the complete variable domain reads KAGVTQTPRYLIKTRGQQVTLSCSPISGHRSVSWYQQTPGQGLQFLFEYFSETQRNKGNFPGRFSGRQFSNSRSEMNVSTLELGDSALYLCASSLEVGGPGNIQYFGAGTRLSVL.

The chain recombines TRBV5-1 with TRBJ2-1; 12 positions match TRBD2. V gave up 4 bases and J gave up 0 bases; unmatched junction bases: 8. CDR3 length: 18 amino acids. The V gene's germline CDR1 is SGHRS and CDR2 YFSETQ. The CDR3 DNA follows: TGCGCCAGCAGCCTGACTAGCGGGAGCGGGAGCTCCTACAATGAGCAGTTCTTC. Protein sequence: CASSLTSGSGSSYNEQFF.

The chain uses TRBV5-4 and TRBJ2-7, with TRBD2 matching 9 bases. Trimming at V came to 4 bases and at J to 1 base, leaving 6 bases not matched to a gene. Germline V gene sequence: CDR1 SGHNT, CDR2 YYREEE (reference sequence). The CDR3 spans 15 residues. CDR3 loop: CASSPGLAKSYEQYF. The CDR3 DNA is TGTGCCAGCAGCCCCGGACTAGCGAAATCCTACGAGCAGTACTTC. Combining the CDR3 with reference TRBV5-4 and TRBJ2-7 gives the whole variable domain ETGVTQSPTHLIKTRGQQVTLRCSSQSGHNTVSWYQQALGQGPQFIFQYYREEENGRGNFPPRFSGLQFPNYSSELNVNALELDDSALYLCASSPGLAKSYEQYFGPGTRLTVT.

The V call is TRBV10-3, the J call TRBJ2-1; TRBD1 matches 7 bases. V lost 6 bases to trimming and J lost 4 bases; unmatched junction nucleotides: 9. The V gene's germline CDR1 is ENHRY and CDR2 SYGVKD. This CDR3 contains 15 residues. CDR3 DNA sequence: TGTGCCATCAGCCTCTCGGGACAGCAATACAATGAGCAGTTCTTC. Protein product: CAISLSGQQYNEQFF.

The chain's CDR3 is CASSLLAGVGTGELFF. CDR3 in DNA: TGTGCCAGTAGCCTACTAGCGGGAGTTGGTACCGGGGAGCTGTTTTTT. The chain joins TRBV19 to TRBJ2-2; 11 nucleotides line up with TRBD2. This CDR3 comprises 16 residues. Germline assignment: CDR1 LNHDA and CDR2 SQIVND (reference sequence). J was trimmed by 5 bases and V by 6 bases; bases with no gene match: 8.

This clone has just a few counts. V is TRBV30 and J is TRBJ1-5; no clear D gene. The CDR3 is made up of 13 amino acids. The germline V gene encodes CDR1 GTSNPN and CDR2 SVGIG (reference sequence). Trimming took off 1 base at V and 4 bases at J, with 8 bases between the two ends. CDR3 region: CAWSGQINQPQHF. Here the CDR3 DNA reads TGTGCCTGGAGTGGGCAGATAAATCAGCCCCAGCATTTT.

In this sample, this clone turned up a few times. The V and J genes are TRBV4-2 and TRBJ2-7, with D perhaps TRBD2 (6 bases). Germline V gene lookup returns CDR1 LGHNA and CDR2 YNFKEQ. The CDR3 has 15 residues. Trimming took 4 bases from V and 5 from J, leaving 18 bases between them. The CDR3 region has the DNA TGTGCCAGCAGCCTAGCGGACGGAGAAGTAAACGAGCAGTACTTC. Encoded protein: CASSLADGEVNEQYF.

V is TRBV6-1 and J is TRBJ1-1; D gene unclear. V was cut by 3 bases and J by 0 bases, with 8 bases left in between. The CDR3 runs 14 residues. CDR1 is MNHNS and CDR2 is SASEGT in the germline V gene. The chain's CDR3 is CASSDRGMNTEAFF. The CDR3 coding sequence is TGTGCCAGCAGTGACAGAGGGATGAACACTGAAGCTTTCTTT.

This clone is a singleton in its sample. The chain uses TRBV28 and TRBJ2-1; D unresolved. Deletions cut 6 bases from V and 11 bases from J, with 17 bases between. The CDR3 length is 13 residues. Germline V gene data show CDR1 as MDHEN and CDR2 as SYDVKM. CDR3 region: CASRQQSPVKQFF. CDR3 DNA: TGTGCCAGCAGACAGCAATCCCCCGTCAAGCAGTTCTTC.

The genes are TRBV4-1 and TRBJ2-3, with 9 nucleotides matching TRBD2. Per the germline V gene, CDR1 is MGHRA and CDR2 is YSYEKL. The length of the CDR3 is 16 residues. V lost 0 bases to trimming and J lost 4 bases; unmatched junction nucleotides: 5. Here the CDR3 reads CASSQEASGTPDTQYF. CDR3 coding DNA: TGCGCCAGCAGCCAAGAGGCTAGCGGGACCCCAGATACGCAGTATTTT.

This clone was seen more than once but under ten times. This rearrangement joins TRBV19 to TRBJ1-4, with 8 bases that match TRBD1. The CDR3 sequence is 15 residues long. CDR1 is LNHDA, CDR2 SQIVND, per germline (reference sequence). Trimming cost V 3 bases and J 8 bases; bases outside gene matches: 8. The CDR3 region has the DNA TGTGCCAGTAGTATCAGGGGGCGTGTTGAAGAAAAACTGTTTTTT. Amino acid sequence: CASSIRGRVEEKLFF.

This sequence joins TRBV29-1 and TRBJ1-4; D gene ambiguous. The CDR3 consists of 14 residues. From germline, CDR1 is SQVTM and CDR2 ANQGSEA. The V gene lost 5 bases and the J gene lost 0 bases, with 10 bases spanning the gap. The DNA for the CDR3 is TGCAGCGTTCCCGGAGGACCAACTAATGAAAAACTGTTTTTT. Protein sequence: CSVPGGPTNEKLFF.

The rearrangement uses TRBV6-6 and TRBJ1-3; D possibly corresponds to TRBD1 (5 bases). V was clipped by 2 bases and J by 4 bases, with 15 bases between them. The CDR3 is 16 amino acids. Germline assignment: CDR1 MNHNY and CDR2 SVGAGI (reference sequence). Here the CDR3 reads CASSYPGGGAGNTIYF. The CDR3 DNA reads as TGTGCCAGCAGTTACCCGGGTGGCGGGGCCGGAAACACCATATATTTT.

This chain uses TRBV11-2 with TRBJ2-7; TRBD2 matches 7 bases. The CDR3 totals 16 residues. CDR1 SGHAT and CDR2 FQNNGV come from the germline V gene. V trimming: 5 bases; J trimming: 0 bases; junction bases outside the gene matches: 10. CDR3 nucleotides: TGTGCCAGCAGCCCCTGGATAGCGGGCAGCTCCTACGAGCAGTACTTC. Protein: CASSPWIAGSSYEQYF.

The V and J genes are TRBV5-7 and TRBJ2-3, with 8 bases lining up with TRBD1. TRBV5-7 is an ORF; its function is uncertain. Trimming removed 0 bases from V and 0 bases from J; junction bases left unmatched: 3. This CDR3 is built from 16 residues. This CDR3 is CASSLGTGTSTDTQYF. CDR3 nucleotide sequence: TGTGCCAGCAGCTTGGGGACAGGGACTAGCACAGATACGCAGTATTTT.